This T cell receptor beta chain was sequenced during a study of CD4+ T cells in melanoma. Whole-study findings and limits: A reported correlation linked neoantigen-specific CD4+ T cells to CD8+, macrophage and B cell function. Diverse differentiation states were reported for melanoma neoantigen-specific CD4+ T cells.

The CDR3 extends over 14 amino acids. V lost 1 base to trimming and J lost 2 bases, with 8 bases between them. From germline, CDR1 is MNHEY and CDR2 SVGAGI. Details on this clone: The antigen is unknown.

Profiled with immunoSEQ multiplex PCR; TCRdb holds only in-frame clones, not every one. The sample includes roughly 140,000 clones, around 90% of them seen just once. The receptor comes from a human donor with melanoma. The chain joins TRBV6-5 to TRBJ1-2, with D possibly being TRBD1 (6 bases). Here the CDR3 reads CASSYLDSNYGYTF. In DNA, the CDR3 is TGTGCCAGCAGTTACTTGGACAGCAACTATGGCTACACCTTC.